One and the same sample provided the 18 T cell receptor beta chains below, sequenced in a study of blood T cells in healthy people across ages. A second PCR, run for roughly 7 to 11 cycles, used a sample-barcoded 5' primer plus a J-beta primer mix. TCRdb re-analysed the 5' RACE reads in MiXCR, keeping a single row per CDR3 protein. The sample lists approximately 1.5 million distinct CDR3 sequences, roughly 43% seen once, with about 4.1% in the top ten. The sequencing input was blood. Every receptor here comes from a young woman in good health.

The CDR3 DNA reads TGTGCCAGCAGCTTAGGACAGGGGCACCATGAGCAGTTCTTC. Residues: CASSLGQGHHEQFF. The chain employs TRBV7-9 and TRBJ2-1; 8 positions agree with TRBD1. The J segment lost 8 bases and the V segment lost 1 base, leaving 4 bases of the junction unmatched. Germline V gives CDR1 SEHNR, CDR2 FQNEAQ (reference sequence). The CDR3 runs to 14 residues.

The chain combines TRBV7-9 with TRBJ1-1; D unclear. The CDR3 spans 12 residues. In germline, CDR1 is SEHNR, CDR2 FQNEAQ (reference sequence). V lost 5 bases and J 7 bases, leaving 11 bases between the germline ends. The chain's CDR3 is CASSHGSGEAFF. DNA of the CDR3: TGTGCCAGCAGCCACGGGAGTGGTGAAGCTTTCTTT.

This clonotype was seen only a few times. J is TRBJ2-4 and V is TRBV7-9; D may be TRBD2 (5 bases). The better agreement between TRBJ2-7 and the DNA end casts doubt on the J call. Looked up from germline, CDR1 is SEHNR and CDR2 is FQNEAQ (reference sequence). The CDR3 covers 15 residues. The chain's CDR3 is CASSFLLLGGDEQYF. The CDR3, as DNA: TGTGCCAGCAGCTTCCTCCTACTAGGAGGCGACGAGCAGTACTTC.

The chain carries TRBV7-9 and TRBJ2-1; a possible D gene is TRBD1 (5 bases). The DNA matches TRBJ2-7 better at its end, which makes the J call doubtful. The CDR3 length is 13 residues. The germline V gene encodes CDR1 SEHNR and CDR2 FQNEAQ (reference sequence). CDR3 region: CASKGPSYNEQYF. CDR3 sequence (DNA): TGTGCCAGCAAGGGGCCTTCCTACAATGAGCAGTACTTC.

This clonotype occurred a few times. This chain connects TRBV28 to TRBJ2-5; D is perhaps TRBD2 (6 bases). Trimming took 6 bases from V and 5 from J, leaving 25 bases between them. Germline V lookup: CDR1 MDHEN, CDR2 SYDVKM. CDR3 length equals 17 residues. The CDR3 DNA follows: TGTGCCAGCAGCTTGAGCGGCCACTCCGGGACTTGGGAGACCCAGTACTTC. Protein product: CASSLSGHSGTWETQYF.

In this sample, this clonotype turned up once. DNA for the CDR3: TGTGCCAGCAGTGGGAGAGGGTACTATGGCTACACCTTC. Protein product: CASSGRGYYGYTF. The chain links TRBV12-3 or TRBV12-4 to TRBJ1-2; D remains ambiguous. The length of the CDR3 is 13 residues. V was trimmed by 5 bases and J by 3 bases, leaving 10 bases between them.

This clonotype was counted between two and nine times. This chain connects TRBV7-2 to TRBJ2-4; 8 bases map to TRBD2. Losses at the gene ends were 5 bases for V and 0 bases for J; bases not matched to a gene: 9. CDR1 and CDR2 from the germline V gene are SGHTA and FQGNSA. The CDR3 is 17 amino acids. The CDR3 DNA is TGTGCCAGCAGCACCCGTGTAGCGGGGTTAGCCAAAAACATTCAGTACTTC. Its protein product is CASSTRVAGLAKNIQYF.

There are many counts of this clonotype. The V call is TRBV6-1, the J call TRBJ2-1; 10 nucleotides agree with TRBD2. The CDR3 has 15 residues. Trimming took 1 base from V and 7 from J; bases not matched to a gene: 4. CDR1 and CDR2 from the germline V gene are MNHNS and SASEGT. CDR3 protein: CASSEEAGGPNEQFF. The CDR3, as DNA: TGTGCCAGCAGTGAAGAAGCGGGGGGGCCTAATGAGCAGTTCTTC.

The chain combines TRBV14 with TRBJ2-3; 8 bases map to TRBD2. The CDR3 has 16 residues. V lost 5 bases, J lost 4 bases, and 11 bases stayed unmatched. The germline gives CDR1 SGHDN, CDR2 FVKESK. DNA for the CDR3: TGTGCCAGCAGCGCGTCCCAGCGGGGGATTTCAGATACGCAGTATTTT. Translating it yields CASSASQRGISDTQYF.

The chain has TRBV7-3 and TRBJ2-7; TRBD2 aligns across 9 bases. V lost 5 bases to trimming and J lost 3 bases; unmatched junction nucleotides: 14. CDR3 length: 17 amino acids. Looked up from germline, CDR1 is SGHTA and CDR2 is FQGTGA. The CDR3 here is CASSVGLAGRLDYEQYF. CDR3 bases: TGTGCCAGCAGCGTGGGTCTAGCGGGACGTCTAGACTACGAGCAGTACTTC.

CDR3 DNA: TGTGCCAGCCGACTGGCGGGCCCCCCTTACAATGAGCAGTACTTC. Protein sequence: CASRLAGPPYNEQYF. The chain couples TRBV28 to TRBJ2-5; possibly TRBD2 for D (5 bases). Germline values: CDR1 MDHEN, CDR2 SYDVKM. The CDR3 runs to 15 residues. V lost 8 bases and J lost 11, with 27 bases in between.

This clonotype has ten or more counts. This chain links TRBV29-1 with TRBJ2-5, with D perhaps matching TRBD1 (5 bases). The length of the CDR3 is 11 residues. Germline V gene lookup returns CDR1 SQVTM and CDR2 ANQGSEA. This CDR3 reads CSVERGETQYF. CDR3 DNA: TGCAGTGTAGAAAGGGGAGAGACCCAGTACTTC.

CDR3 nucleotide sequence: TGTGCCAGCAGTAACAGGGGGCCTGGCTACACCTTC. Translation: CASSNRGPGYTF. V gene TRBV28 combines with J gene TRBJ1-2; 9 bases are shared with TRBD1. This CDR3 contains 12 residues. Germline V CDR1 and CDR2: MDHEN, SYDVKM. V trimming: 5 bases; J trimming: 7 bases; junction bases outside the gene matches: 2.

This clonotype showed up just a few times. The V gene is TRBV20-1, the J gene TRBJ1-4, with no clear D. The length of the CDR3 is 15 residues. Germline CDR1 is DFQATT and CDR2 is SNEGSKA (reference sequence). V lost 0 bases, J lost 8 bases, and 16 bases lay in between. The CDR3 loop is CSARDSAQQGEKLFF. DNA for the CDR3: TGCAGTGCTAGAGATTCGGCCCAACAAGGAGAAAAACTGTTTTTT.

The chain uses TRBV27 and TRBJ1-2; D is undetermined. CDR3 length: 13 amino acids. Germline CDR1 reads MNHEY; CDR2 reads SMNVEV (reference sequence). The V and J ends lost 0 bases and 4 bases respectively, with 6 bases between them. This CDR3 reads CASSLSSGYGYTF. The CDR3 DNA reads TGTGCCAGCAGTTTATCGAGCGGCTATGGCTACACCTTC.

CDR3 protein: CASRKGLAGQGETQYF. For the CDR3, the DNA is TGTGCCAGCAGAAAGGGACTAGCGGGGCAAGGGGAGACCCAGTACTTC. This rearrangement joins TRBV12-3 or TRBV12-4 to TRBJ2-5, with TRBD2 identical over 13 bases. V lost 6 bases, J lost 5 bases, and 9 bases stayed unmatched. The CDR3 contains 16 residues.

V is TRBV4-1 and J is TRBJ2-1; no clear D. The CDR3 loop spans 12 amino acids. The germline CDR1 and CDR2 sequences are MGHRA and YSYEKL. V gave up 4 bases and J gave up 10 bases, with 11 bases separating them. CDR3 loop: CASSPSQAEQFF. DNA of the CDR3: TGCGCCAGCAGCCCTTCCCAGGCAGAGCAGTTCTTC.

This clonotype has only a few counts. V usage is TRBV4-3 and J usage is TRBJ1-6; unclear D gene. CDR1 and CDR2 from the germline V gene are LGHNA and YSLEER. CDR3 length equals 13 residues. Trimming stripped 3 bases from V and 9 bases from J, with 9 bases between. CDR3 protein: CASSHDPFSPLHF. The CDR3 DNA follows: TGCGCCAGCAGCCATGACCCGTTTTCACCCCTCCACTTT.